The rows below give T cell receptor beta chains drawn from one sample of a study of T cell responses to AZD1222 COVID-19 vaccine. Clones were sequenced by immunoSEQ multiplex PCR, and TCRdb holds only the in-frame ones, with some missing. Altogether approximately 160,000 clones are present, roughly 89% being singletons, with the ten largest covering roughly 4.7%. The input for sequencing was peripheral blood, taken on day 0 of AZD1222 vaccination. These receptors were taken from an adult in good health. CDR3s include the opening cysteine and the closing phenylalanine or tryptophan. Fields, in order: D gene, clone size, J gene, V gene, CDR3 protein, CDR3 DNA. D genes are given only for firm matches. Clone size appears in some rows only: once, few, many, or a class for an expanded clone.

-,once,TRBJ1-1,TRBV30,CAWSVLISSTEAFF,TGTGCCTGGAGTGTACTGATTTCTTCCACTGAAGCTTTCTTT
-,-,TRBJ2-7,TRBV7-8,CASSPRRGGAYEQYF,TGTGCCAGCAGCCCTAGACGAGGAGGAGCCTACGAGCAGTACTTC
-,-,TRBJ2-2,TRBV27,CASSLWGIGGVAGELFF,TGTGCCAGCAGTTTATGGGGGATTGGGGGAGTAGCTGGGGAGCTGTTTTTT
-,-,TRBJ2-1,TRBV6-5,CASSRQSYSYNEQFF,TGTGCCAGCAGTCGACAGAGCTACTCCTACAATGAGCAGTTCTTC
-,-,TRBJ2-1,TRBV11-2,CASSLAYGINEQFF,TGTGCCAGCAGCTTAGCTTACGGGATAAATGAGCAGTTCTTC
-,-,TRBJ2-2,TRBV7-2,CASTVQYTGELFF,TGTGCCAGCACCGTCCAGTACACCGGGGAGCTGTTTTTT
-,-,TRBJ1-2,TRBV30,CAWMVRRGYGYTF,TGTGCCTGGATGGTCAGGCGTGGCTATGGCTACACCTTC
TRBD1,-,TRBJ2-7,TRBV7-8,CASSLAAGTGNYEQYF,TGTGCCAGCAGCCTGGCAGCAGGGACAGGGAACTACGAGCAGTACTTC
TRBD1,few,TRBJ1-4,TRBV18,CASSSGTGGLNEKLFF,TGTGCCAGCTCATCCGGGACAGGGGGACTTAATGAAAAACTGTTTTTT
-,-,TRBJ2-1,TRBV9,CASSVDGRGWNEQFF,TGTGCCAGCAGCGTAGATGGCAGGGGTTGGAATGAGCAGTTCTTC
-,-,TRBJ1-3,TRBV11-1,CASSWTDSGNTIYF,TGTGCCAGCAGCTGGACAGACTCTGGAAACACCATATATTTT
-,-,TRBJ1-2,TRBV5-6,CASSLWLPTNNYGYTF,TGTGCCAGCAGCCTATGGCTCCCGACGAACAACTATGGCTACACCTTC
TRBD2,-,TRBJ2-3,TRBV5-4,CASSQSSGGSLTDTQYF,TGTGCCAGCAGCCAATCTAGCGGGGGATCACTAACAGATACGCAGTATTTT
-,few,TRBJ1-1,TRBV6-5,CASSYGGGTEAFF,TGTGCCAGCAGTTACGGGGGGGGCACTGAAGCTTTCTTT
-,-,TRBJ2-3,TRBV7-6,CASSWVATDTQYF,TGTGCCAGCAGCTGGGTAGCGACAGATACGCAGTATTTT
-,-,TRBJ1-1,TRBV10-3,CAISVVLNTEAFF,TGTGCCATCAGTGTAGTCTTGAACACTGAAGCTTTCTTT
TRBD1,-,TRBJ1-2,TRBV9,CASGGQVPGGYTF,TGTGCCAGCGGTGGACAGGTCCCCGGAGGCTACACCTTC
TRBD1,-,TRBJ1-4,TRBV28,CASQTGGWEKLFF,TGTGCCAGCCAAACAGGGGGCTGGGAAAAACTGTTTTTT
-,-,TRBJ2-1,TRBV5-4,CASSLDGGSYNEQFF,TGTGCCAGCAGCTTGGATGGGGGATCCTACAATGAGCAGTTCTTC